This entry lists 15 T cell receptor beta chains sequenced from one sample in a study of metastatic and nonmetastatic thyroid tumors. With MiXCR, TCRdb reprocessed the PCR reads. There are 20,000 to 25,000 clones in the sample; approximately 20% occur only once, and approximately 30% lies in the top ten. Not a single patient had been given any form of treatment at any point before undergoing thyroid surgery. Sequenced material: blood. The origin of the receptors is a female donor with papillary thyroid cancer or a benign thyroid nodule (not recorded which). Some clones in this sample may be carry-over from other donors' samples.

This clone was picked up many times. V and J are TRBV19 and TRBJ1-1; the D gene is possibly TRBD1 (6 bases). V was cut by 8 bases and J by 8 bases, with 12 bases left in between. The CDR3 contains 11 residues. The germline V gene has CDR1 LNHDA and CDR2 SQIVND (reference sequence). As DNA, the CDR3 is TGTGCCAGTGAGCAGGGGAGGGAAGCTTTCTTT. Translated, it gives CASEQGREAFF.

Relative to its sample, this clone is medium-sized. J is TRBJ1-1 and V is TRBV30; D is unclear. Germline CDR1 GTSNPN, CDR2 SVGIG (reference sequence). The CDR3 consists of 13 residues. V was cut by 3 bases and J by 2 bases, with 10 bases left in between. The chain's CDR3 is CAWSIDLNTEAFF. The DNA for the CDR3 is TGTGCCTGGAGCATCGACCTTAACACTGAAGCTTTCTTT.

This clone counts as medium-sized. For the CDR3, the DNA is TGTGCCAGCAGCACGGGACAGGTTGAAGCTTTCTTT. Protein sequence: CASSTGQVEAFF. This chain links TRBV6-1 with TRBJ1-1; 8 nucleotides align to TRBD1. The CDR3 contains 12 residues. Germline V gene lookup returns CDR1 MNHNS and CDR2 SASEGT. The J segment lost 7 bases and the V segment lost 6 bases, leaving 4 bases of the junction unmatched.

The chain employs TRBV6-1 and TRBJ2-3; 9 bases agree with TRBD1. From germline, CDR1 is MNHNS and CDR2 SASEGT. The ends lost 7 bases at V and 6 bases at J; junction bases unmatched: 14. The CDR3 runs to 16 residues. CDR3 region: CASNVGTGPLSDTQYF. CDR3 nucleotides: TGTGCCAGCAATGTTGGGACAGGGCCGTTATCCGATACGCAGTATTTT.

This clone was seen repeatedly, ten times or more. A much larger clone differs from this one at a single base, so this may be a read error. J is TRBJ2-3 and V is TRBV11-2; TRBD2 matches at 10 bases. The CDR3 spans 15 residues. V lost 4 bases and J lost 10; bases outside the gene matches: 11. Germline CDR1 SGHAT, CDR2 FQNNGV. As DNA, the CDR3 is TGTGCCAGCAGCTCACCGGGACTAGCGTCACATGCGCAGTATTTT. Its translation is CASSSPGLASHAQYF.

As for this clone: A much larger clone sits a single nucleotide away, making a read error possible. This sample also contains other DNA sequences that code for the same CDR3. This sequence joins TRBV11-3 and TRBJ2-6, with D hard to call. CDR1 and CDR2 from the germline V gene are SGHNT and YENEEA. CDR3 length: 13 residues. CDR3 nucleotides: TGTGCCAGCTCCCATCCTGGTGCCAACGTCCTGACTTTC. It yields the protein CASSHPGANVLTF.

V usage is TRBV20-1 and J usage is TRBJ2-2; 7 bases map to TRBD2. CDR3 size: 15 residues. Per the germline V gene, CDR1 is DFQATT and CDR2 is SNEGSKA (reference sequence). V dropped 4 bases and J dropped 7; count of bases not matched to a gene: 12. In DNA form, the CDR3 reads TGCAGTGCTATGAGCGGGAATTATGGAGGCGGGGAGCTGTTTTTT. Translation gives CSAMSGNYGGGELFF.

V is TRBV20-1 and J is TRBJ1-2; 7 bases are shared with TRBD1. The CDR3 length is 15 residues. CDR1 and CDR2 from the germline V gene are DFQATT and SNEGSKA (reference sequence). With 2 bases clipped from V and 1 base from J, the junction kept 7 bases outside the gene matches. The CDR3 DNA follows: TGCAGTGCTAGAAATGCAGGGGGTTTTAACTATGGCTACACCTTC. It specifies CSARNAGGFNYGYTF.

This clone was observed at least ten times. Distinct nucleotide sequences in the sample also encode this CDR3. V and J are TRBV13 and TRBJ2-3; 7 bases map to TRBD1. The ends lost 5 bases at V and 3 bases at J; junction bases unmatched: 5. The CDR3 has 14 residues. CDR1 PRHDT and CDR2 FYEKMQ come from the germline V gene (reference sequence). This CDR3 reads CASSPDRVTDTQYF. The CDR3 nucleotides are TGTGCCAGCAGCCCAGACAGGGTAACAGATACGCAGTATTTT.

The J gene is TRBJ1-5, the V gene TRBV19; the D gene is possibly TRBD1 (5 bases). CDR3 length equals 17 residues. CDR1 and CDR2 from the germline V gene are LNHDA and SQIVND (reference sequence). Trimming stripped 5 bases from V and 6 bases from J, with 23 bases between. The CDR3 DNA reads as TGTGCCAGTAGTGATCCTTCATGGGCCTGGGACGCTCAGCCCCAGCATTTT. Its protein is CASSDPSWAWDAQPQHF. Filled out from reference TRBV19 and TRBJ1-5, the complete variable domain reads DGGITQSPKYLFRKEGQNVTLSCEQNLNHDAMYWYRQDPGQGLRLIYYSQIVNDFQKGDIAEGYSVSREKKESFPLTVTSAQKNPTAFYLCASSDPSWAWDAQPQHFGDGTRLSIL.

The V call is TRBV7-2, the J call TRBJ2-2; D is undetermined. This CDR3 is 14 amino acids long. Deletions cut 5 bases from V and 7 bases from J, with 14 bases between. Per the germline V gene, CDR1 is SGHTA and CDR2 is FQGNSA. The CDR3 nucleotides are TGTACCAGCAGCCTTACTACGGACGGCGGGGAGCTGTTTTTT. This sequence encodes CTSSLTTDGGELFF. Filled out from reference TRBV7-2 and TRBJ2-2, the complete variable domain reads GAGVSQSPSNKVTEKGKDVELRCDPISGHTALYWYRQSLGQGLEFLIYFQGNSAPDKSGLPSDRFSAERTGGSVSTLTIQRTQQEDSAVYLCTSSLTTDGGELFFGEGSRLTVL.

The rearrangement joins TRBV30 to TRBJ1-2; D gene ambiguous. V lost 2 bases and J 3 bases, leaving 10 bases between the germline ends. This CDR3 region has 13 residues. From germline, CDR1 is GTSNPN and CDR2 SVGIG (reference sequence). CDR3: CAWSQFIHYGYTF. DNA for the CDR3: TGTGCCTGGAGTCAGTTTATCCACTATGGCTACACCTTC. Combining the CDR3 with reference TRBV30 and TRBJ1-2 gives the whole variable domain SQTIHQWPATLVQPVGSPLSLECTVEGTSNPNLYWYRQAAGRGLQLLFYSVGIGQISSEVPQNLSASRPQDRQFILSSKKLLLSDSGFYLCAWSQFIHYGYTFGSGTRLTVV.

This clone is labeled as medium-sized. The J gene is TRBJ2-7, the V gene TRBV19; the match to TRBD1 covers 8 bases. Germline V gene data show CDR1 as LNHDA and CDR2 as SQIVND (reference sequence). With V trimmed by 4 bases and J by 4 bases, 6 bases remained unmatched. This CDR3 region has 14 residues. CDR3 loop: CASSKAGGGYEQYF. For the CDR3, the DNA is TGTGCCAGTAGTAAGGCAGGGGGCGGATACGAGCAGTACTTC. Full variable domain (remainder filled in from reference TRBV19 and TRBJ2-7): DGGITQSPKYLFRKEGQNVTLSCEQNLNHDAMYWYRQDPGQGLRLIYYSQIVNDFQKGDIAEGYSVSREKKESFPLTVTSAQKNPTAFYLCASSKAGGGYEQYFGPGTRLTVT.

J is TRBJ2-2 and V is TRBV6-1, with 7 positions matching TRBD1. V was pared by 4 bases and J by 3 bases, with 5 bases of the junction left unmatched. The CDR3 runs to 15 residues. Germline assignment: CDR1 MNHNS and CDR2 SASEGT. The CDR3 loop reads CASSVSTGDTGELFF. In nucleotides, the CDR3 is TGTGCCAGCAGTGTATCCACAGGGGACACCGGGGAGCTGTTTTTT.

This clone occurred once. The V gene is TRBV11-1, the J gene TRBJ2-7, with 10 positions matching TRBD1. Germline V gene sequence: CDR1 SGHAT, CDR2 FQDESV (reference sequence). The length of the CDR3 is 16 residues. The junction had 4 bases not matched to a gene; V was cut back by 0 bases and J by 2 bases. As DNA, the CDR3 is TGTGCCAGCAGCTTAGCGCGCGGACAGGGGGCCTACGAGCAGTACTTC. The encoded protein is CASSLARGQGAYEQYF. The whole variable domain, filled in from reference TRBV11-1 and TRBJ2-7, reads EAEVAQSPRYKITEKSQAVAFWCDPISGHATLYWYRQILGQGPELLVQFQDESVVDDSQLPKDRFSAERLKGVDSTLKIQPAELGDSAMYLCASSLARGQGAYEQYFGPGTRLTVT.